This T cell receptor beta chain appears in the sequencing data of a study of T cells in Graves' hyperthyroidism and ophthalmopathy. This clonotype was recorded at least ten times. This CDR3 spans 14 amino acids. With 3 bases clipped from V and 2 bases from J, the junction kept 2 bases outside the gene matches. The CDR3 regions of TCR beta were amplified from RNA transcripts. First-round RT-PCR targeting the TCR CDR3 was performed with the HTBI primer set. TCRdb reanalysed the multiplex PCR reads using MiXCR and keeps one entry per CDR3 protein. The sample has a few hundred thousand distinct CDR3 sequences, around 46% seen once.

The V gene is TRBV12-3 or TRBV12-4, the J gene TRBJ2-7; 9 nucleotides align to TRBD2. Sequenced sample: peripheral blood or thyroid tissue (not recorded which). The TCR sequence derives from a woman aged 18 to 35 with Graves' hyperthyroidism. Written as DNA, the CDR3 is TGTGCCAGCAGTTTCGGCGGGAGGGCCTACGAGCAGTACTTC. Translating it yields CASSFGGRAYEQYF.